The source of this T cell receptor (beta chain) is a study of blood T cell repertoires in COVID-19. About the study: The United States, Italy and Spain provided the acute and convalescent COVID-19 samples. PBMCs, B-cell-depleted T cells, or T cells provided the cDNA or gDNA that made up the material.

Remarks on this clone: Other DNA sequences in the same sample also yield this CDR3.

Germline assignment: CDR1 MGHRA and CDR2 YSYEKL. The V and J ends lost 0 bases and 2 bases respectively, with 11 bases between them. The CDR3 has 16 amino acids. Under the authors' procedure: Reference gene primer amplification gave estimated nucleated cell counts. TCRdb's copy holds only in-frame clones and misses some; the assay was immunoSEQ multiplex PCR. V and J calls and clone size come straight from that table; D and trimming were deduced from the DNA. This table holds 190,000 or so clones, 90% found once. The chain uses TRBV4-1 and TRBJ2-4; possibly TRBD1 for D (6 bases). The sequence came from a man aged 45-65 years with acute or convalescent COVID-19. Sequencing input: peripheral blood. The CDR3 here is CASSQEGQGTKNIQYF. DNA of the CDR3: TGCGCCAGCAGCCAAGAAGGCCAGGGGACCAAAAACATTCAGTACTTC.